This T cell receptor beta chain was identified during a study of shared clonotypes between healthy human individuals. In the naive CD8 group, cells lacked CD45RO and were positively selected for CCR7, so terminally differentiated effector memory CD45RA+ cells were left out. Several immunoSEQ plates received, in even portions, the genomic DNA of each subset. Data came from immunoSEQ multiplex PCR; TCRdb stores just in-frame clones and leaves some out. Of over 2 million clones in the sample, about 95% were seen once. This clone showed up just once. Its antigen is unidentified. Trimming removed 1 base at V and 1 base at J, with 15 bases between. CDR3 size: 17 residues. CDR1 is MGHRA, CDR2 YSYEKL, per germline. Notes on the study in general: A reduction in generation probabilities was seen for non-shared clonotypes relative to those shared by all four donors. Memory subsets generally showed lower estimated richness than naive subsets. Shared clonotypes: about 4.6% naive CD4, around 3.7% naive CD8, less than 2.5% memory CD4, about 0.4% memory CD8.

The TCR comes from a man between 18 and 29 years old in good health. V usage is TRBV4-1 and J usage is TRBJ2-3; tentatively, D is TRBD2 (6 bases). Sequenced material: naive CD8+ T cells sorted from blood. CDR3: CASSQGPPERGTDTQYF. CDR3 DNA: TGCGCCAGCAGCCAAGGACCCCCAGAGCGGGGCACAGATACGCAGTATTTT.